Sequencing of this TCR beta chain was carried out in a study of cytomegalovirus exposure and HLA in healthy donors (dated by TCRdb to about 2017). Looking at the study overall: An earlier analysis of around 600 of the donors reported more than 250 Gb of sequence data and some 120 million unique TCR beta sequences from around 200 million T cells. The later analysis used no new phenotypic data to find candidate immune exposures, relying instead on TCR beta sequences and their occurrence across donors. HLA typing covered class I and class II loci at four-digit resolution. The study combined high-throughput TCR immunosequencing, statistical association of individual TCRs with disease status, and machine learning to predict cytomegalovirus infection status. About 300 gigabases of sequencing data and 78 million or so unique TCR sequences were included in an early release covering several hundred HLA-typed donors. A handful of DR-DQ haplotypes were handled as single units for association and clustering because linkage in the cohort was strong. Every discovery cohort repertoire had been produced on one sequencing platform. Genome-wide SNP genotypes for about three fifths of the roughly 700 donors were used in a later genetic analysis, which treated that subset as a discovery cohort. The number of typed donors differed by locus: about 629-630 for A, B, C, DRB1 and DQB1; about 520 for DQA1; fewer than 610 for DPA1; and 450 to 480 for DPB1. Using immunosequencing, the study profiled T cell repertoires from 500 to 800 subjects and related those repertoires to cytomegalovirus serostatus. On average, 235,054 unique TCR beta nucleotide sequences were sequenced per donor among about 400 genotyped donors of the cohort, with roughly 18% of those sequences being non-productive. An earlier analysis of 587 of the donors used high-throughput TCR beta sequencing to judge whether each TCR beta V gene segment behaved as functional or pseudogenic. The study aimed to test whether cataloging public T cell receptors could reveal signatures of past pathogen exposure. Among the roughly 390 genotyped donors, around 81% belonged to the genetic ancestry cluster associated with self-reported Caucasian donors. A later analysis re-analyzed previously published TCR beta repertoires from about 730 donors and added high-resolution HLA genotyping to study TCR occurrence patterns. Besides the first cohort of approximately 710 subjects, a separate validation cohort made up of over a hundred different subjects was used. Donor age, sex, ethnicity and CMV serostatus were compiled alongside the repertoire data. The investigation overall reported the following: Only TCR beta chains were sequenced in this cohort, and the absence of alpha or paired-chain data limited detectable features. According to a later analysis, TCR association rates differed among HLA loci, with DRB1 alleles showing the most associated TCRs and HLA-C alleles showing the fewest. The authors suggested that the approach could potentially be generalized to other disease states and immunological phenotypes. A later analysis reported that several top co-occurrence clusters appeared linked to parvovirus B19, influenza, CMV and Epstein-Barr virus. Immune exposure information for the cohort was limited to CMV serostatus. Because counts were too low, 15 or so rarely observed V segments, including chromosome 9 orphons, were excluded from the earlier analysis of around 640 of the donors. HLA typing was unavailable for some donors at each locus, so association tests used only the typed subset. A group of highly shared sequence variants was considered likely to be a technical artifact of the sequencing pipeline. Compared with equally common non-associated chains, HLA-associated TCR beta chains in a later analysis were more clonally expanded and had lower generation probabilities. Because the 87-base-pair reads could not distinguish some IMGT-functional V segments, including TRBV6-2 and TRBV6-3, those segments were excluded. A few of the identified cytomegalovirus-associated TCR beta chains were confirmed in vitro to be specific for cytomegalovirus antigens. Presence/absence analyses assumed roughly uniform sequencing depth across donors, an assumption that may not hold. A further reported finding was that TCR beta sequences accurately predicted the HLA-A and HLA-B alleles for most subjects in the first cohort. V-gene and J-gene trimming of TCR beta chains was associated with a missense DCLRE1C variant in a later genetic analysis, and the association was replicated in an independent cohort. In a later analysis, most CMV-associated TCR beta chains were found to appear HLA-restricted, with HLA associations seemingly driven largely by CMV exposure. Broadly in line with IMGT annotations, most TCR beta V segments showed up in productive rearrangements about 87% or about 30% of the time in an earlier analysis of several hundred of the donors. A later genetic analysis reported fewer N-insertions in productive TCRs among donors in an Asian-associated ancestry cluster than the roughly 640-donor mean. In both the original and validation cohorts, the classifier was reported to diagnose cytomegalovirus status with high specificity and sensitivity. The study listed approximately 160 TCR beta chains as associated with cytomegalovirus. Linkage disequilibrium might explain the correlated functional status among segregating V segments, but an unknown experimental factor could not be excluded. When HLA alleles, especially DR and DQ, strongly co-occurred, TCR associations were difficult to assign to individual alleles. Most TCR sequences were seen in very few donors, while some public TCRs were found in many individuals. Specific HLA alleles were associated with roughly 16,000 TCR beta sequences at a false discovery rate of 0.05 in a later analysis.

Points on this clone: Its antigen is currently not known. It has no much larger one-base neighbor in the sample; base qualities were not kept.

The cohort consisted of 600 or so healthy bone marrow donors. Cohort members were all nominally healthy when sampled, although unrecorded immune exposures were likely present. The donor tested CMV seronegative, placing the donor among the 350 or so seronegative members of the cohort. Each donor provided a peripheral blood sample, and peripheral blood mononuclear cells were used for TCR beta sequencing. The Qiagen DNeasy Blood Extraction Kit was used to extract genomic DNA from the blood cell samples. V lost 5 bases and J lost 2 bases; the stretch between them is 12 bases long. CDR1 and CDR2, looked up from the germline V gene (reference sequence), are SEHNR and FQNEAQ. Its CDR3 holds 15 amino acids, cysteine through phenylalanine. The kept DNA is CDR3 alone, 45 bases in frame from the first base. The receptor library was made with the immunoSEQ multiplex PCR assay. The multiplex PCR relied on a mix of 60 forward primers for TCR Vbeta segments and 13 reverse primers for TCR Jbeta segments. The CDR3 region of rearranged TCR beta genes was amplified from genomic DNA by a multiplex PCR assay. On the Illumina HiSeq System, the amplified TCR beta libraries were sequenced as 87-base-pair reads. For the original study's pipeline: A later analysis tallied tens of millions of unique TCR beta chains across the 660 or so repertoires, and roughly 11 million of those chains were shared by two or more donors. Raw reads were error-corrected and collapsed into unique sequences by a nearest-neighbor algorithm in which closely related sequences were merged to remove PCR and sequencing errors. To assign V, D and J gene segments, CDR3 sequences were aligned to IMGT reference sequences. For a sequence to be retained, a match of at least six nucleotides to both a V gene segment and a J gene segment was required. A rearrangement was called productive if the CDR3 had no stop codons and remained in frame with V and J, and every other rearrangement was called non-productive. Following IMGT convention, CDR3 was defined as the stretch from the second conserved V-encoded cysteine up to the conserved J-encoded phenylalanine. The earlier analysis of about 610 of the donors excluded sequences that lacked an unambiguous match to a single V gene segment. An earlier analysis of a few hundred of the donors called V segments functional above 56.7% productive rearrangements and segregating when the between-donor standard deviation exceeded 5%. A statistical classification framework was built to diagnose cytomegalovirus status from the catalog of TCR beta chain sequences. A later analysis assigned V and J genes by comparing TCR nucleotide sequences with IMGT/GENE-DB human TR gene sequences. Using the TCRdist pipeline, a later analysis assigned CDR3 sequences along with most-parsimonious VDJ recombination scenarios. A later analysis defined each TCR beta chain by its CDR3 amino acid sequence plus V-gene family, and excluded reads lacking a unique V-gene family. To address suspected cross-contamination and a sequencing artifact, a later analysis removed several hundred highly shared, low-generation-probability nucleotide sequences. In a later analysis, a clonal expansion index was calculated for each public chain from normalized within-repertoire ranks of inferred template counts. In a later analysis, generation probabilities were computed using a VDJ recombination model fitted to out-of-frame rearrangements, and the results were checked against IGoR. A later analysis scored TCR-TCR, TCR-HLA and TCR-CMV co-occurrence with hypergeometric tests, applying a repertoire-size bias correction to TCR pairs. To estimate false discovery rates, a later analysis permuted the HLA or CMV assignments 20 times. A later analysis grouped co-occurring TCRs with DBSCAN, adding TCRdist sequence similarity when clustering within HLA-allele-positive subsets. Repertoires with fewer than 30,000 or more than 120,000 public chains, plus five repertoires with anomalous nucleotide sharing, were excluded from co-occurrence clustering. TCRdb took over this immuneACCESS table, retaining in-frame rearrangements with V and J assigned. Such tables are incomplete; in checked studies, under half of the missing clones stem from an unresolved V gene, and the remainder is unexplained. The V and J calls and clone size come from that table; D and trimming were worked out from the DNA. The sample records around 190,000 clones, just over 75% of which are singletons. Approximately 2% of the sample comes from the top ten.

The clonotype comes from a man aged 25-45 years in good health and CMV-seronegative. Sequencing was performed on PBMCs. The chain is assembled from TRBV7-9 and TRBJ2-2; no D segment can be confidently identified. CDR3 sequence: CASSRDLPNTGELFF. The DNA sequence follows: TGTGCCAGCAGCAGAGATCTCCCAAACACCGGGGAGCTGTTTTTT.